These 20 T cell receptor beta chains originate from one sample sequenced in a study of shared T cell receptors in the human thymus. Libraries were prepared by immunoSEQ multiplex PCR; TCRdb keeps only in-frame clonotypes and omits some of them. The sample shows hundreds of thousands of clones, 88% of them seen only once. This sample also belongs to another study, concerning human thymus T cells.

Sequences were obtained from thymocytes. These receptors were taken from a boy less than two years old with a congenital heart defect.

The rearrangement uses TRBV5-6 and TRBJ2-7, with TRBD2 identical over 8 bases. CDR1 and CDR2 from the germline V gene are SGHDT and YYEEEE. V shed 3 bases, J shed 3 bases, and the junction held 8 bases outside the gene matches. The CDR3 runs 15 residues. The CDR3 DNA sequence: TGTGCCAGCAGCTGGGGACTAGGACCCAACTACGAGCAGTACTTC. Its translation is CASSWGLGPNYEQYF. The whole variable domain, filled in from reference TRBV5-6 and TRBJ2-7, reads DAGVTQSPTHLIKTRGQQVTLRCSPKSGHDTVSWYQQALGQGPQFIFQYYEEEERQRGNFPDRFSGHQFPNYSSELNVNALLLGDSALYLCASSWGLGPNYEQYFGPGTRLTVT.

The chain combines TRBV14 with TRBJ2-3; 11 positions match TRBD2. Germline V lookup: CDR1 SGHDN, CDR2 FVKESK. This CDR3 is built from 19 residues. Trimming removed 0 bases from V and 2 bases from J; junction bases left unmatched: 10. The CDR3: CASSQERLAGPKFTDTQYF. CDR3 DNA: TGTGCCAGCAGCCAAGAGCGACTAGCGGGACCCAAATTCACAGATACGCAGTATTTT.

The chain links TRBV6-4 to TRBJ2-2; D unclear. CDR3 length: 13 amino acids. Trimming stripped 5 bases from V and 2 bases from J, with 6 bases between. Germline V lookup: CDR1 MRHNA, CDR2 SNTAGT. The DNA of the CDR3 is TGTGCCAGCAGTACGGGTAACACCGGGGAGCTGTTTTTT. Its translation: CASSTGNTGELFF.

The J gene is TRBJ2-5, the V gene TRBV7-9; TRBD2 matches 9 bases. CDR1 and CDR2 (germline): SEHNR, FQNEAQ (reference sequence). The V segment lost 4 bases and the J segment 2 bases; nucleotides outside the gene matches: 8. The CDR3 length is 16 residues. CDR3 loop: CASSSPSSGAQETQYF. Here the CDR3 DNA reads TGTGCCAGCAGCTCACCGTCTAGCGGGGCACAAGAGACCCAGTACTTC.

The CDR3 spells CASSLGTSGRAPETQYF. The CDR3 nucleotides read TGTGCCAGCAGCCTTGGGACTAGCGGGAGGGCCCCAGAGACCCAGTACTTC. This rearrangement joins TRBV14 to TRBJ2-5; 16 nucleotides align to TRBD2. CDR1 and CDR2 from the germline V gene are SGHDN and FVKESK. The length of the CDR3 is 17 residues. The ends lost 4 bases at V and 4 bases at J; junction bases unmatched: 6. Full variable domain (missing parts from reference TRBV14 and TRBJ2-5): EAGVTQFPSHSVIEKGQTVTLRCDPISGHDNLYWYRRVMGKEIKFLLHFVKESKQDESGMPNNRFLAERTGGTYSTLKVQPAELEDSGVYFCASSLGTSGRAPETQYFGPGTRLLVL.

The chain employs TRBV19 and TRBJ2-2; D might be TRBD2 (6 bases). The V and J ends lost 2 bases and 9 bases respectively, with 19 bases between them. The CDR3 totals 16 residues. CDR1 is LNHDA, CDR2 SQIVND, per germline (reference sequence). CDR3 amino acids: CASSIHSSGGPRELFF. CDR3 bases: TGTGCCAGTAGTATACATTCCAGCGGAGGGCCCCGGGAGCTGTTTTTT.

This clone has a handful of counts. The chain recombines TRBV6-4 with TRBJ2-7; a possible D gene is TRBD1 (5 bases). Germline loops: CDR1 MRHNA, CDR2 SNTAGT. The CDR3 loop spans 13 amino acids. Trimming removed 6 bases from V and 2 bases from J, with 11 bases in between. The CDR3 sequence is CASRTETAYEQYF. DNA for the CDR3: TGTGCCAGCAGGACAGAAACAGCCTACGAGCAGTACTTC.

DNA of the CDR3: TGTGCCAGCAGCCGCCGGGACAGGGACGCTAACTATGGCTACACCTTC. The encoded protein is CASSRRDRDANYGYTF. The genes are TRBV11-3 and TRBJ1-2, with 9 bases identical to TRBD1. The junction had 7 bases not matched to a gene; V was cut back by 5 bases and J by 0 bases. Germline V gene sequence: CDR1 SGHNT, CDR2 YENEEA. This CDR3 spans 16 amino acids.

The chain couples TRBV10-3 to TRBJ2-7; 15 bases line up with TRBD2. Germline CDR1 reads ENHRY; CDR2 reads SYGVKD. Trimming at V came to 2 bases and at J to 2 bases, leaving 13 bases not matched to a gene. The CDR3 consists of 20 residues. CDR3 sequence reads: CAISESGLAGGPLGAYEQYF. CDR3 nucleotides: TGTGCCATCAGTGAGAGCGGACTAGCGGGAGGGCCGCTTGGCGCCTACGAGCAGTACTTC.

This chain connects TRBV19 to TRBJ2-4; maybe TRBD1 (6 bases). V was cut by 0 bases and J by 6 bases, with 12 bases left in between. CDR1 and CDR2 (germline): LNHDA, SQIVND (reference sequence). This CDR3 region has 15 residues. The CDR3: CASSIEGAEGNIQYF. The DNA for the CDR3 is TGTGCCAGTAGTATAGAGGGGGCAGAAGGAAACATTCAGTACTTC.

The chain joins TRBV19 to TRBJ1-5; perhaps TRBD1 as D (5 bases). Germline V gives CDR1 LNHDA, CDR2 SQIVND (reference sequence). CDR3 size: 14 residues. V lost 6 bases and J lost 2, with 11 bases in between. DNA for the CDR3: TGTGCCAGTAGAGGAGGGGAGGGCAATCAGCCCCAGCATTTT. It is translated as CASRGGEGNQPQHF.

The chain combines TRBV10-1 with TRBJ2-1, with TRBD2 matching 10 bases. The length of the CDR3 is 15 residues. Germline CDR1 WNHNN, CDR2 SYGVQD (reference sequence). V trimming: 3 bases; J trimming: 5 bases; junction bases outside the gene matches: 4. The CDR3 reads CASSDGLAGDNEQFF. CDR3 nucleotide sequence: TGCGCCAGCAGTGACGGTCTAGCGGGGGACAATGAGCAGTTCTTC.

V and J are TRBV14 and TRBJ2-3; TRBD2 agrees at 12 bases. This CDR3 spans 18 amino acids. V shed 0 bases, J shed 6 bases, and the junction held 10 bases outside the gene matches. Germline V gives CDR1 SGHDN, CDR2 FVKESK. The CDR3 DNA sequence: TGTGCCAGCAGCCAAGATCGGTCTAGCGGGGGGGTTCCGGATACGCAGTATTTT. This translates into CASSQDRSSGGVPDTQYF.

The rearrangement uses TRBV29-1 and TRBJ2-1; 7 bases line up with TRBD2. V shed 4 bases and J 6 bases; nucleotides not matched to a gene: 6. Germline CDR1 is SQVTM and CDR2 is ANQGSEA. This CDR3 is 13 amino acids long. DNA of the CDR3: TGCAGCGTTGGTCCAGGGAGGGGCAATGAGCAGTTCTTC. Translation: CSVGPGRGNEQFF.

In its sample, this clone was seen once. This chain connects TRBV27 to TRBJ2-1, with 14 bases aligning to TRBD2. The V and J ends lost 5 bases and 8 bases, in that order; junction bases with no gene match: 11. Germline CDR1 and CDR2: MNHEY and SMNVEV (reference sequence). This CDR3 has 17 residues. CDR3 coding DNA: TGTGCCAGCAGTATCGGGCCCGGGACTAGCGGGAGTCATGAGCAGTTCTTC. Its protein is CASSIGPGTSGSHEQFF.

The rearrangement links TRBV5-4 to TRBJ2-2, with TRBD2 matching over 8 bases. The CDR3 is made up of 20 amino acids. Looked up from germline, CDR1 is SGHNT and CDR2 is YYREEE (reference sequence). Trimming took 3 bases from V and 4 from J; bases not matched to a gene: 20. In DNA, the CDR3 is TGTGCCAGCAGCTGCCACCCCCGGGCGGGGGGAGTAGAGGGCACCGGGGAGCTGTTTTTT. This gives the protein CASSCHPRAGGVEGTGELFF.

V usage is TRBV12-5 and J usage is TRBJ1-1; TRBD1 is a possible D gene (5 bases). Germline V gene lookup returns CDR1 LGHNT and CDR2 FRNRAP. This CDR3 comprises 19 residues. Trimming shortened V by 0 bases and J by 0 bases, and 20 bases separated the two germline ends. The chain's CDR3 is CASGLVRQGSPFMNTEAFF. For the CDR3, the DNA is TGTGCTAGTGGTTTGGTACGGCAGGGCTCCCCCTTTATGAACACTGAAGCTTTCTTT.

This chain links TRBV9 with TRBJ2-7, with a tentative D call TRBD1 (6 bases). Germline lookup yields CDR1 SGDLS and CDR2 YYNGEE. V was pared by 4 bases and J by 3 bases, with 20 bases between. This CDR3 has 16 residues. The CDR3 loop reads CASSPAGEYDLYEQYF. DNA of the CDR3: TGTGCCAGCAGCCCCGCAGGGGAGTATGACCTCTACGAGCAGTACTTC.

The chain recombines TRBV5-6 with TRBJ2-7, with 10 bases lining up with TRBD2. The CDR3 totals 15 residues. Unmatched junction bases numbered 6, after V lost 1 base and J lost 5 bases. Germline loops: CDR1 SGHDT, CDR2 YYEEEE. The CDR3: CASSLFLAGVHEQYF. The DNA of the CDR3 is TGTGCCAGCAGCTTGTTTCTAGCGGGAGTCCACGAGCAGTACTTC.

This chain joins TRBV10-2 and TRBJ2-7; D might be TRBD1 (6 bases). Between the trimmed V and J ends, which lost 6 bases and 0 bases, there was a span of 15 bases. The CDR3 loop spans 15 amino acids. CDR1 and CDR2 from the germline V gene are WSHSY and SAAADI. The CDR3 is CASRRVGASSYEQYF. In DNA form, the CDR3 reads TGCGCCAGCAGAAGGGTGGGGGCCAGCTCCTACGAGCAGTACTTC.